This T cell receptor beta chain was retrieved from a study of shared clonotypes between healthy human individuals. At the level of the study: Per donor, CD8 memory used one plate, CD8 naive used two, CD4 memory used three and CD4 naive used three.

On this clone itself: Antigen: not known. Other nucleotide sequences in the sample specify the same CDR3.

Positively selected for CCR7, the CD45RO-negative cells used as naive CD8 cells excluded terminally differentiated effector memory CD45RA+ cells. The study's findings and limits: Against clonotypes common to all four donors, non-shared ones had lower generation probabilities. The rarefaction results pointed to incomplete sorted-subset sequencing despite large depth.

Deep was the level used in running the assay. Sequencing was performed with immunoSEQ multiplex PCR; in TCRdb, only in-frame clones are kept and a portion is missing. This table has around 1,900,000 clones, over 85% appearing once. The sample comprised naive CD8+ T cells from PBMCs. The TCR originated in a man between 18 and 29 years old in good health. Some clones in this sample may be carry-over from other donors' samples.

The CDR3 DNA reads TGTGCCACCAGCAGAGGTACAGATACGCAGTATTTT. As protein: CATSRGTDTQYF. The V and J genes are TRBV15 and TRBJ2-3; D is unclear. Germline loops: CDR1 LNHNV, CDR2 YYDKDF (reference sequence). The CDR3 covers 12 residues. V was shortened by 1 base and J by 3 bases, with 2 bases between the two germline ends. Based on the CDR3 plus reference TRBV15 and TRBJ2-3, the full variable domain is DAMVIQNPRYQVTQFGKPVTLSCSQTLNHNVMYWYQQKSSQAPKLLFHYYDKDFNNEADTPDNFQSRRPNTSFCFLDIRSPGLGDTAMYLCATSRGTDTQYFGPGTRLTVL.